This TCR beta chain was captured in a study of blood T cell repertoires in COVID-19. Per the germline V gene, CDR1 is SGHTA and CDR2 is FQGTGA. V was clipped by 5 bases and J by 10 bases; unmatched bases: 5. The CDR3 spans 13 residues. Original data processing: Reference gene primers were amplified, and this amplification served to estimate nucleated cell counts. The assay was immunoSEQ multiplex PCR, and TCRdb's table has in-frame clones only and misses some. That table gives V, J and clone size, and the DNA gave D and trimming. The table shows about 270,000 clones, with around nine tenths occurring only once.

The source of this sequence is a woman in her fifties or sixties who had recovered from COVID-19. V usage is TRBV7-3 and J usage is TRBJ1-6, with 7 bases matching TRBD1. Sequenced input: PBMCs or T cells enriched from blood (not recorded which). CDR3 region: CASSLDRVSPLHF. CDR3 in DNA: TGTGCCAGCAGCCTAGACAGGGTCTCACCCCTCCACTTT.